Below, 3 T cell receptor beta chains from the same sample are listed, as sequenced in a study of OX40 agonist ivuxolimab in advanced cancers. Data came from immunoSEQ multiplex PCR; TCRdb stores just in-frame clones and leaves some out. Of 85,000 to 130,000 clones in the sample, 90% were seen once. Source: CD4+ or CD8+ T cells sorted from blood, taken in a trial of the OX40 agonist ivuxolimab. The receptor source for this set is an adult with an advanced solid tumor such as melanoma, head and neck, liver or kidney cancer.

The chain's CDR3 is CATRRQGTYNEQFF. In nucleotides, the CDR3 is TGTGCCACCCGTCGACAGGGGACCTACAATGAGCAGTTCTTC. V gene TRBV10-3 combines with J gene TRBJ2-1, with TRBD1 matching 8 bases. From germline, CDR1 is ENHRY and CDR2 SYGVKD. The CDR3 extends over 14 amino acids. V gave up 10 bases and J gave up 2 bases; unmatched junction bases: 7.

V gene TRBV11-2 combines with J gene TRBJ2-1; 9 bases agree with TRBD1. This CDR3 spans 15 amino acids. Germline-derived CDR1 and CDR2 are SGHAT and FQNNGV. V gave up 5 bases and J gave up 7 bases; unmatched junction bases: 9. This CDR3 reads CASSAGTGYLNEQFF. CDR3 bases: TGTGCCAGCAGCGCCGGGACAGGGTATTTGAATGAGCAGTTCTTC. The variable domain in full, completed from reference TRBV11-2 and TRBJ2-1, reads EAGVAQSPRYKIIEKRQSVAFWCNPISGHATLYWYQQILGQGPKLLIQFQNNGVVDDSQLPKDRFSAERLKGVDSTLKIQPAKLEDSAVYLCASSAGTGYLNEQFFGPGTRLTVL.

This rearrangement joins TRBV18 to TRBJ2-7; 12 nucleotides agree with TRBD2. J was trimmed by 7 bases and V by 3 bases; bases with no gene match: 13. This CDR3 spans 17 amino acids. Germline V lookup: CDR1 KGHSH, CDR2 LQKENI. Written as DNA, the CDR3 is TGTGCCAGCTCACCCCCCTCGACTAGCGGGAGTTCTCGGGAGCAGTACTTC. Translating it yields CASSPPSTSGSSREQYF.